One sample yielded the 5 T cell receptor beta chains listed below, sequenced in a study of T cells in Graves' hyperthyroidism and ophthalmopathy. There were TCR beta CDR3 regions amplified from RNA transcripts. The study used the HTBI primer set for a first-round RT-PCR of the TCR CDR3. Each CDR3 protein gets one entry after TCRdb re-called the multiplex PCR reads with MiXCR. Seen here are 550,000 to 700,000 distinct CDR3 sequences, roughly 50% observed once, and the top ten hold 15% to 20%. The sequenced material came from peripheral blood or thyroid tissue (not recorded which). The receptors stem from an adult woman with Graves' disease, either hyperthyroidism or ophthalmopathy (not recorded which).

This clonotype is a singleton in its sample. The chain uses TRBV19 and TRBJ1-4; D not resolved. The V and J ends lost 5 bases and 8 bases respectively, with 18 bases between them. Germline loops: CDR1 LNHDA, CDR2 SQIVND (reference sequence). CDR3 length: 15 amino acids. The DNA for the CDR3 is TGTGCCAGTAGTCTCTGGCCCCCTCGAGAAGAAAAACTGTTTTTT. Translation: CASSLWPPREEKLFF. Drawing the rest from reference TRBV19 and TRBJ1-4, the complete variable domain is DGGITQSPKYLFRKEGQNVTLSCEQNLNHDAMYWYRQDPGQGLRLIYYSQIVNDFQKGDIAEGYSVSREKKESFPLTVTSAQKNPTAFYLCASSLWPPREEKLFFGSGTQLSVL.

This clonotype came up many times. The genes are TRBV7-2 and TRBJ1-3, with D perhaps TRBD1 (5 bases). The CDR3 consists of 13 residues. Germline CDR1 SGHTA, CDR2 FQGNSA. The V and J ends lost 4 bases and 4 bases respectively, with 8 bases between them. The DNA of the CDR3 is TGTGCCAGCAGCTCTTACAGGGGAAACACCATATATTTT. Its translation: CASSSYRGNTIYF.

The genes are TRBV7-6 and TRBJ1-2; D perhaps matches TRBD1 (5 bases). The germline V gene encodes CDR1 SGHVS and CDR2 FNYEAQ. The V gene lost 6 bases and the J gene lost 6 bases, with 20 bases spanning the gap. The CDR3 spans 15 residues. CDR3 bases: TGTGCCAGCAGTAAGAGGGGAGGACTCTCGGATGGCTACACCTTC. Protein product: CASSKRGGLSDGYTF.

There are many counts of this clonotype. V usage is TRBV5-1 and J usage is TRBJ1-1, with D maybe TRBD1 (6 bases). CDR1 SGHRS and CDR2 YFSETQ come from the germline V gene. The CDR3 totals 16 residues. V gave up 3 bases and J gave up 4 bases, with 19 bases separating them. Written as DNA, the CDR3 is TGCGCCAGCAGCTGGGAAGCCGGGGGGCGCGCCACTGAAGCTTTCTTT. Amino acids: CASSWEAGGRATEAFF.

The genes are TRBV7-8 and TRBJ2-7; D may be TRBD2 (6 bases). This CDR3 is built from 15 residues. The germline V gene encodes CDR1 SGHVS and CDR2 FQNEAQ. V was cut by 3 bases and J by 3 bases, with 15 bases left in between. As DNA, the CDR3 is TGTGCCAGCAGCTTCGGACCTCCGGGAGTCTACGAGCAGTACTTC. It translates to CASSFGPPGVYEQYF.